This record covers a single T cell receptor (beta chain). The specificity of this receptor is unknown. Qualities for individual bases were not recorded, and no much larger clone is one base off. This sample is part of a study of cytomegalovirus exposure and HLA in healthy donors (dated by TCRdb to about 2017). With regard to the full study: An earlier analysis of under 600 of the donors reported roughly 270 Gb of sequence data and 100 million to 140 million unique TCR beta sequences from about 180 million T cells. Donor age, sex, ethnicity and CMV serostatus were compiled together with the repertoire data. Among roughly 400 genotyped donors of the cohort, an average of approximately 240,000 unique TCR beta nucleotide sequences was sequenced per donor, of which roughly 17% were non-productive. The study was designed to test whether signatures of past pathogen exposure could be identified by cataloging public T cell receptors. A separate validation cohort of more than 100 different subjects was used in addition to the roughly 700-subject first cohort. To study patterns of TCR occurrence, a later analysis re-analyzed previously published TCR beta repertoires from hundreds of donors and added high-resolution HLA genotyping. Every repertoire in the discovery cohort had been generated on one and the same sequencing platform. Of the approximately 400 genotyped donors, about 80% fell in the genetic ancestry cluster associated with self-reported Caucasian donors. Several DR-DQ haplotypes were treated as single units for association and clustering because of strong linkage in the cohort. High-throughput TCR immunosequencing, statistical association of individual TCRs with disease status, and machine learning were combined to predict cytomegalovirus infection status. An earlier analysis of some 500 of the donors used high-throughput TCR beta sequencing to judge whether each TCR beta V gene segment behaved as functional or pseudogenic. HLA typing included class I and class II loci at four-digit resolution. Using immunosequencing, the study profiled T cell repertoires from 500 to 800 subjects and related those repertoires to cytomegalovirus serostatus. An early release that covered 500 to 800 HLA-typed donors contained around 330 gigabases of sequencing data and roughly 84 million unique TCR sequences. Rather than drawing on any new phenotypic data, the later analysis identified candidate immune exposures from TCR beta sequences and the way those sequences occurred across donors. The number of donors typed differed by locus, with about 629-630 for A, B, C, DRB1 and DQB1, roughly 520 for DQA1, 606 for DPA1, and roughly 450 for DPB1. A later genetic analysis used genome-wide SNP genotypes for 398 of the 666 donors, treating that subset as a discovery cohort.

The investigation overall reported the following: A later analysis found that most CMV-associated TCR beta chains appeared HLA-restricted, with HLA associations seemingly driven largely by CMV exposure. About 17 rarely observed V segments, including chromosome 9 orphons, were excluded from the earlier analysis of about 600 of the donors because counts were too low. When HLA alleles, especially DR and DQ, strongly co-occurred, attributing TCR associations to individual alleles was difficult. The 87-base-pair reads could not distinguish some IMGT-functional V segments, including TRBV6-2 and TRBV6-3, so those segments were excluded. The sequencing pipeline was judged likely to have produced a cluster of highly shared sequence variants as a technical artifact. Linkage disequilibrium might explain the correlated functional status among segregating V segments, but an unknown experimental factor could not be excluded. A further reported finding was that TCR beta sequences accurately predicted the HLA-A and HLA-B alleles for most subjects in the first cohort. In a later analysis, 16,951 TCR beta sequences were associated with specific HLA alleles at a false discovery rate of 0.05. In a later analysis, HLA-associated TCR beta chains were found to be more clonally expanded and to have lower generation probabilities than equally common non-associated chains. Only TCR beta chains were sequenced in this cohort, and the absence of alpha or paired-chain data limited detectable features. Three of the identified cytomegalovirus-associated TCR beta chains were confirmed in vitro to be specific for cytomegalovirus antigens. It was suggested by the authors that the approach could potentially be generalized to other disease states and immunological phenotypes. In a later analysis, TCR association rates were found to vary across HLA loci, with the most associated TCRs seen for DRB1 alleles and the fewest for HLA-C alleles. In a later genetic analysis, fewer N-insertions in productive TCRs were reported among donors in an Asian-associated ancestry cluster than the roughly 700-donor mean. Presence/absence analyses assumed roughly uniform sequencing depth across donors, an assumption that may not hold. Most TCR sequences were seen in very few donors, while some public TCRs were found in many individuals. A later genetic analysis associated a missense DCLRE1C variant with V-gene and J-gene trimming of TCR beta chains, and an independent cohort replicated the association. In an earlier analysis of about 600 of the donors, most TCR beta V segments appeared in productive rearrangements about 90% or about 30% of the time, broadly matching IMGT annotations. Several of the top co-occurrence clusters appeared to be linked to parvovirus B19, influenza, CMV and Epstein-Barr virus, according to a later analysis. For the cohort, immune exposure information was limited to CMV serostatus. The study listed 164 TCR beta chains as associated with cytomegalovirus. The classifier was reported to diagnose cytomegalovirus status with high specificity and sensitivity in both the original cohort and the validation cohort. Because some donors lacked HLA typing at each locus, the association tests relied only on the typed subset.

Libraries came from the immunoSEQ multiplex PCR assay. A mixture of 60 forward primers for TCR Vbeta segments and 13 reverse primers for TCR Jbeta segments was used in the multiplex PCR. The CDR3 region of rearranged TCR beta genes was amplified from genomic DNA by a multiplex PCR assay. On the Illumina HiSeq System, the amplified TCR beta libraries were sequenced as 87-base-pair reads. Per the source publication's procedure: Across the 500 to 850 repertoires, a later analysis counted 80 million or so unique TCR beta chains, 9.5 million to 13 million of which were shared by at least two donors. A nearest-neighbor algorithm error-corrected the raw reads and collapsed the reads into unique sequences, merging closely related sequences to remove PCR and sequencing errors. CDR3 sequences were aligned to IMGT reference sequences to assign V, D and J gene segments. Each retained sequence needed at least a six-nucleotide match to both a V gene segment and a J gene segment. A rearrangement was called productive if the CDR3 had no stop codons and remained in frame with V and J, and every other rearrangement was called non-productive. Following IMGT convention, CDR3 was defined as the stretch from the second conserved V-encoded cysteine up to the conserved J-encoded phenylalanine. In an earlier analysis of 500 to 650 of the donors, sequences lacking an unambiguous match to a single V gene segment were excluded. An earlier analysis of some 500 of the donors classified V segments as functional when productive rearrangements were above 56.7% and as segregating when the standard deviation between donors was above 5%. A statistical classification framework was built to diagnose cytomegalovirus status from the catalog of TCR beta chain sequences. In a later analysis, V and J genes were assigned by comparing TCR nucleotide sequences against IMGT/GENE-DB human TR gene sequences. In a later analysis, CDR3 sequences and most-parsimonious VDJ recombination scenarios were assigned using the TCRdist pipeline. In a later analysis, each TCR beta chain was defined by its CDR3 amino acid sequence together with its V-gene family, and reads without a unique V-gene family were excluded. To address suspected cross-contamination and a sequencing artifact, a later analysis removed some 620 highly shared, low-generation-probability nucleotide sequences. A later analysis calculated a clonal expansion index for each public chain from normalized within-repertoire ranks of inferred template counts. A later analysis computed generation probabilities with a VDJ recombination model fitted to out-of-frame rearrangements, and checked the results against IGoR. In a later analysis, hypergeometric tests were used to score TCR-TCR, TCR-HLA and TCR-CMV co-occurrence, with a repertoire-size bias correction applied to TCR pairs. A later analysis estimated false discovery rates by permuting HLA or CMV assignments 20 times. In a later analysis, co-occurring TCRs were grouped using DBSCAN, with TCRdist sequence similarity added in when clustering inside HLA-allele-positive subsets. Repertoires with fewer than 30,000 or more than 120,000 public chains were left out of co-occurrence clustering, as were five repertoires with anomalous nucleotide sharing. TCRdb limited this immuneACCESS table to in-frame rearrangements with V and J called. A share of clones is missing; checked studies link under half to unresolved V genes, and the rest is unexplained. V, J and clone size derive from that table, while D and trimming were established from the DNA sequence. The sample yields around 50,000 clones; approximately 82% were counted once. The ten largest make up approximately 2.9% of the sample.

CDR1 is given as SEHNR and CDR2 as FQNEAQ, both from the germline V gene (reference sequence). The CDR3 sequence holds 15 residues, the cysteine and phenylalanine included. Here the CDR3 DNA is all that survives: 45 bases in frame from base 1. The germline V end is reduced by 8 bases and the J end by 5 bases; junction bases left unmatched: 9. The cohort consisted of 600 to 700 healthy bone marrow donors. All cohort members were sampled while nominally healthy, although unrecorded immune exposures were likely present. The donor tested CMV seronegative and was one of the 352 seronegative cohort members. Every donor gave a peripheral blood sample, and the peripheral blood mononuclear cells from that sample were used for TCR beta sequencing. The Qiagen DNeasy Blood Extraction Kit was used to extract genomic DNA from the blood cell samples.

The specimen was PBMCs. The receptor comes from a man between 45 and 60 years old in good health and CMV-seronegative. The V and J genes are TRBV7-9 and TRBJ2-5, with 12 middle bases fitting TRBD2. The CDR3 corresponds to CASSSGGARDETQYF. The bases are TGTGCCAGCTCTAGCGGGGGGGCAAGGGACGAGACCCAGTACTTC.